The 10 T cell receptor beta chains below all came from one sample that was sequenced in a study of CD8 T cells in ankylosing spondylitis. Whole-study findings and limits: Blood from ankylosing spondylitis patients appeared to carry a characteristic eight-variant TCR beta motif.

MiXCR, applied by TCRdb to the 5' RACE reads, yields one record per CDR3 protein. The data show more than 600,000 distinct CDR3 sequences, over 15% seen once. Their antigens remain unidentified. The sample was blood, either unsorted or a sorted T cell fraction (not recorded which). The receptors shown here come from a male donor with ankylosing spondylitis.

This clonotype was detected only a few times. The chain is built from TRBV7-3 and TRBJ2-2, with 8 bases fitting TRBD2. The CDR3 is made up of 16 amino acids. Looked up from germline, CDR1 is SGHTA and CDR2 is FQGTGA. Trimming at V came to 1 base and at J to 5 bases, leaving 6 bases not matched to a gene. The CDR3 region is CASSLNSGTGTGELFF. CDR3 nucleotides: TGTGCCAGCAGCTTAAATAGCGGGACGGGAACCGGGGAGCTGTTTTTT.

This chain joins TRBV4-2 and TRBJ1-2; D is perhaps TRBD1 (5 bases). In germline, CDR1 is LGHNA, CDR2 YNFKEQ. This CDR3 is 14 amino acids long. V lost 4 bases and J 3 bases, leaving 12 bases between the germline ends. The CDR3 coding sequence is TGTGCCAGCAGCCCCCGAGCACAGGACTATGGCTACACCTTC. Protein sequence: CASSPRAQDYGYTF.

This clonotype showed up just once. The chain uses TRBV12-3 or TRBV12-4 and TRBJ2-1, with D possibly being TRBD1 or TRBD2 (5 bases each). CDR3 length: 14 amino acids. Between the trimmed V and J ends, which lost 2 bases and 4 bases, there was a span of 9 bases. CDR3 nucleotides: TGTGCCAGCAGTTTATTGGGGGAATACAATGAGCAGTTCTTC. The encoded protein is CASSLLGEYNEQFF.

This chain connects TRBV25-1 to TRBJ2-5, with D possibly TRBD1 on 5 matching bases. CDR3 size: 13 residues. Germline CDR1 and CDR2: MGHDK and SYGVNS. The V and J ends lost 1 base and 4 bases respectively, with 7 bases between them. The CDR3 reads CASSEFQGETQYF. The DNA for the CDR3 is TGTGCCAGCAGTGAATTCCAGGGAGAGACCCAGTACTTC.

The chain is built from TRBV11-1 and TRBJ1-1; the match to TRBD1 covers 11 bases. Germline trimming cut 5 bases from V and 2 bases from J; bases unmatched to any gene: 4. Per the germline V gene, CDR1 is SGHAT and CDR2 is FQDESV (reference sequence). The CDR3 loop spans 15 amino acids. The DNA for the CDR3 is TGTGCCAGCAGCGGACGGACAGGGGGCAACACTGAAGCTTTCTTT. It specifies CASSGRTGGNTEAFF.

This clonotype has ten or more counts. J is TRBJ2-1 and V is TRBV4-3, with no clear D. CDR1 LGHNA and CDR2 YSLEER come from the germline V gene. CDR3 size: 16 residues. V was pared by 0 bases and J by 4 bases, with 13 bases between. CDR3 sequence: CASSQDPARPYNEQFF. The CDR3 coding sequence is TGCGCCAGCAGCCAAGATCCCGCTAGGCCTTACAATGAGCAGTTCTTC.

This clonotype was counted only a few times. The CDR3 sequence is CASSLRQAPGLETQYF. The CDR3 region has the DNA TGCGCCAGCAGCCTCCGACAGGCCCCCGGCTTGGAGACCCAGTACTTC. The rearrangement joins TRBV5-1 to TRBJ2-5; TRBD1 might be the D (6 bases). There are 16 residues in the CDR3. V shed 4 bases and J shed 5 bases, with 21 bases lying between them. From germline, CDR1 is SGHRS and CDR2 YFSETQ.

The chain employs TRBV11-2 and TRBJ2-3; D call uncertain. In germline, CDR1 is SGHAT, CDR2 FQNNGV. The length of the CDR3 is 13 residues. V was shortened by 8 bases and J by 1 base, with 10 bases between the two germline ends. As DNA, the CDR3 is TGTGCCAGCTGTTTTCGGGGCACAGATACGCAGTATTTT. Translating gives CASCFRGTDTQYF.

The CDR3 DNA sequence: TGTGCCAGCAGAATTATCGTCGACACTGAAGCTTTCTTT. Translated, it gives CASRIIVDTEAFF. The chain recombines TRBV12-3 or TRBV12-4 with TRBJ1-1; D unresolved. CDR3 size: 13 residues. V was shortened by 6 bases and J by 3 bases, with 11 bases between the two germline ends.

Concerning this clonotype: A junction boundary mismatches the germline segment, possibly from a read error. The chain couples TRBV27 to TRBJ1-1; unclear D gene. The length of the CDR3 is 15 residues. Looked up from germline, CDR1 is MNHEY and CDR2 is SMNVEV (reference sequence). This chain's CDR3 is CASRPPGRRNTEAFF. The CDR3 DNA reads TGTGCTAGCAGGCCGCCCGGGCGAAGGAACACTGAAGCTTTCTTT.